One and the same sample provided the 10 T cell receptor beta chains below, sequenced in a study of T cell changes during pregnancy in multiple sclerosis. Assay used: immunoSEQ multiplex PCR; TCRdb lists only in-frame clones, some missing. The sample records 45,000 to 60,000 clones, 85% to 95% being singletons. The material sequenced was CD4+ T cells from peripheral blood mononuclear cells, taken in the third trimester of pregnancy. Receptors originate from a female donor with multiple sclerosis, enrolled in a pregnancy study.

This clone was counted a single time. Germline and junction disagree at one end, which may indicate a read error. The chain is built from TRBV6-1 and TRBJ1-1; no clear D gene. This CDR3 is 15 amino acids long. Germline CDR1 MNHNS, CDR2 SASEGT. CDR3 amino acids: CASTFQAWVNTEAFF. CDR3 DNA sequence: TGTGCCAGCACTTTTCAGGCGTGGGTGAATACTGAAGCTTTCTTT.

The CDR3: CASSIGGSGDGYTF. CDR3 in DNA: TGTGCCAGTAGTATAGGAGGCAGCGGCGATGGCTACACCTTC. The chain links TRBV19 to TRBJ1-2; D remains unclear. Germline CDR1 reads LNHDA; CDR2 reads SQIVND (reference sequence). The CDR3 length is 14 residues. Trimming stripped 1 base from V and 6 bases from J, with 12 bases between.

This clone has a single count. The chain uses TRBV7-3 and TRBJ2-1; 12 bases are a match to TRBD2. Losses at the gene ends were 3 bases for V and 9 bases for J; bases not matched to a gene: 6. This CDR3 spans 15 amino acids. Germline-derived CDR1 and CDR2 are SGHTA and FQGTGA. The CDR3 sequence: CASSFSSGGAGEQFF. The CDR3 region has the DNA TGTGCCAGCAGCTTTTCTAGCGGGGGGGCCGGTGAGCAGTTCTTC.

The chain employs TRBV6-5 and TRBJ2-1, with D perhaps matching TRBD2 (5 bases). Looked up from germline, CDR1 is MNHEY and CDR2 is SVGAGI. Between the trimmed V and J ends, which lost 6 bases and 4 bases, there was a span of 10 bases. This CDR3 spans 13 amino acids. The CDR3 sequence: CASSRTGYNEQFF. The CDR3 DNA reads TGTGCCAGCAGCCGGACTGGATACAATGAGCAGTTCTTC.

This rearrangement joins TRBV4-3 to TRBJ2-2, with 8 nucleotides matching TRBD2. V dropped 0 bases and J dropped 6; count of bases not matched to a gene: 3. CDR1 and CDR2 from the germline V gene are LGHNA and YSLEER. The CDR3 loop spans 15 amino acids. The CDR3 loop is CASSQEGRGAGELFF. For the CDR3, the DNA is TGCGCCAGCAGCCAAGAAGGGCGGGGGGCCGGGGAGCTGTTTTTT.

The CDR3 loop is CATSRERSGGRQETQYF. DNA of the CDR3: TGTGCCACCAGCAGAGAGCGGAGCGGGGGTAGGCAAGAGACCCAGTACTTC. The rearrangement uses TRBV15 and TRBJ2-5; 8 nucleotides match TRBD2. Trimming took 0 bases from V and 2 from J; bases not matched to a gene: 8. The germline V gene encodes CDR1 LNHNV and CDR2 YYDKDF (reference sequence). The CDR3 contains 17 residues. The full variable domain, rest sourced from reference TRBV15 and TRBJ2-5, is DAMVIQNPRYQVTQFGKPVTLSCSQTLNHNVMYWYQQKSSQAPKLLFHYYDKDFNNEADTPDNFQSRRPNTSFCFLDIRSPGLGDTAMYLCATSRERSGGRQETQYFGPGTRLLVL.

The sample holds one count of this clone. CDR3 DNA sequence: TGCAGCGTTGATTGGAGCGGCTCTGGAAACACCATATATTTT. Translation gives CSVDWSGSGNTIYF. This rearrangement joins TRBV29-1 to TRBJ1-3, with no clear D. V lost 3 bases and J 0 bases, leaving 9 bases between the germline ends. The CDR3 spans 14 residues. Per germline, CDR1 SQVTM and CDR2 ANQGSEA. Looking up the rest from reference TRBV29-1 and TRBJ1-3 gives the full variable domain: SAVISQKPSRDICQRGTSLTIQCQVDSQVTMMFWYRQQPGQSLTLIATANQGSEATYESGFVIDKFPISRPNLTFSTLTVSNMSPEDSSIYLCSVDWSGSGNTIYFGEGSWLTVV.

The chain couples TRBV5-4 to TRBJ1-1; no definite D call. CDR1 is SGHNT and CDR2 is YYREEE in the germline V gene (reference sequence). V gave up 4 bases and J gave up 1 base, with 14 bases separating them. The CDR3 consists of 15 residues. The CDR3 region is CASSQDQNENTEAFF. The CDR3 nucleotides are TGTGCCAGCAGCCAAGATCAGAACGAGAACACTGAAGCTTTCTTT.

The rearrangement uses TRBV7-2 and TRBJ1-1; D might be TRBD1 (5 bases). V was clipped by 8 bases and J by 1 base, with 8 bases between them. CDR3 length: 12 residues. Germline values: CDR1 SGHTA, CDR2 FQGNSA. CDR3 sequence (DNA): TGTGCCAGCCGAAGGGGGAACACTGAAGCTTTCTTT. Amino acid sequence: CASRRGNTEAFF.

The chain links TRBV7-2 to TRBJ2-7, with 10 nucleotides matching TRBD1. In germline, CDR1 is SGHTA, CDR2 FQGNSA. The CDR3 has 17 residues. With 4 bases clipped from V and 6 bases from J, the junction kept 15 bases outside the gene matches. The CDR3: CASSSGRPGQGLLEQYF. The CDR3, as DNA: TGTGCCAGCAGCTCAGGGAGACCGGGACAGGGGCTACTCGAGCAGTACTTC.